Presented here are 26 T cell receptor beta chains from one specimen sequenced in a study of patients and donors after allogeneic stem cell transplantation. TCRdb itself ran the RT-PCR reads through MiXCR, one entry per CDR3 protein. The sample consists of some 880,000 distinct CDR3 sequences, about a sixth of them appearing once. Sequencing was done on a sample of blood, either unsorted or a sorted T cell fraction (not recorded which). The receptors come from a human donor who was either an allogeneic HSCT recipient or a stem cell or donor lymphocyte infusion donor (not recorded which). It is not recorded whose cells these are; they may come from a transplant donor.

V and J are TRBV27 and TRBJ1-2, with a weak D call TRBD1 (6 bases). This CDR3 comprises 15 residues. Deletions cut 7 bases from V and 4 bases from J, with 19 bases between. From germline, CDR1 is MNHEY and CDR2 SMNVEV (reference sequence). The CDR3 coding sequence is TGTGCCAGCATGGAACAGGGAGGGTCTCTCTATGGCTACACCTTC. The encoded protein is CASMEQGGSLYGYTF.

This clonotype was recorded a few times. This rearrangement joins TRBV20-1 to TRBJ2-5; D may be TRBD2 (5 bases). V lost 6 bases, J lost 0 bases, and 23 bases lay in between. Germline lookup yields CDR1 DFQATT and CDR2 SNEGSKA (reference sequence). There are 17 residues in the CDR3. CDR3 in DNA: TGCAGTGCCGCTCAGAGCAGGACTGGCGAGTACCAAGAGACCCAGTACTTC. As protein: CSAAQSRTGEYQETQYF.

V and J are TRBV6-1 and TRBJ1-1; tentative D call: TRBD1 (6 bases). CDR1 and CDR2 from the germline V gene are MNHNS and SASEGT. The length of the CDR3 is 16 residues. Trimming shortened V by 6 bases and J by 1 base, and 18 bases separated the two germline ends. The CDR3: CASRATGSGANTEAFF. CDR3 in DNA: TGTGCCAGCAGGGCAACAGGGAGCGGGGCGAACACTGAAGCTTTCTTT.

The J gene is TRBJ1-1, the V gene TRBV29-1, with D unclear. The CDR3 totals 10 residues. Trimming left V 7 bases short and J 6 bases short, with 9 bases between. The germline V gene encodes CDR1 SQVTM and CDR2 ANQGSEA. The CDR3 loop is CSAGPSEAFF. CDR3 DNA: TGCAGCGCCGGGCCCTCTGAAGCTTTCTTT.

This clonotype has more than one count but fewer than ten. A junction end diverges from the germline sequence, so it may reflect a read error. This chain uses TRBV6-2 or TRBV6-3 with TRBJ2-5; no firm D call. Per the germline V gene, CDR1 is MNHEY and CDR2 is SVGEGT. This CDR3 comprises 12 residues. The CDR3 here is CASSNSKETQYF. CDR3 sequence (DNA): TGTGCCAGCAGTAACTCTAAAGAGACCCAGTACTTC.

This clonotype occurred a few times. The V and J genes are TRBV7-9 and TRBJ2-3, with D uncertain. Trimming removed 0 bases at V and 0 bases at J, with 10 bases between. The CDR3 consists of 16 residues. The germline V gene has CDR1 SEHNR and CDR2 FQNEAQ (reference sequence). CDR3 nucleotide sequence: TGTGCCAGCAGCTTAGCGGAGTTCAAGAGCACAGATACGCAGTATTTT. Its translation is CASSLAEFKSTDTQYF.

This clonotype was observed a few times. A read error may produce the germline difference seen at one junction end. This chain connects TRBV12-3 or TRBV12-4 to TRBJ1-3; tentatively, D is TRBD1 (5 bases). The CDR3 runs to 14 residues. This chain's CDR3 is CASRRGLSGNTTYF. DNA of the CDR3: TGTGCCAGCAGGAGGGGCTTGTCTGGAAACACCACATATTTT.

The CDR3 loop reads CASSLAGGGPRDTQYF. The CDR3 DNA sequence: TGTGCCAGCAGTTTAGCGGGCGGGGGGCCCCGAGATACGCAGTATTTT. This chain joins TRBV12-3 or TRBV12-4 and TRBJ2-3; 8 bases map to TRBD2. V dropped 0 bases and J dropped 5; count of bases not matched to a gene: 7. This CDR3 region has 16 residues.

This clonotype came up many times. The rearrangement uses TRBV5-1 and TRBJ2-1, with TRBD2 matching 12 bases. The CDR3 runs 15 residues. Trimming removed 4 bases from V and 6 bases from J; junction bases left unmatched: 5. CDR1 and CDR2 (germline): SGHRS, YFSETQ. The CDR3, as DNA: TGCGCCAGCAGCCAAACTAGCGGGAGGTCCAATGAGCAGTTCTTC. The encoded protein is CASSQTSGRSNEQFF.

The chain joins TRBV20-1 to TRBJ1-6; no clear D. In germline, CDR1 is DFQATT, CDR2 SNEGSKA (reference sequence). Trimming removed 1 base at V and 10 bases at J, with 11 bases between. This CDR3 has 13 residues. DNA for the CDR3: TGCAGTGCTAGAGGAGGGTATCAATCACCCCTCCACTTT. This encodes CSARGGYQSPLHF.

This clonotype showed up many times. The CDR3 DNA is TGTGCCAGCAGTACTGACAGCCACAATGAGCAGTTCTTC. Translation gives CASSTDSHNEQFF. V and J are TRBV12-3 or TRBV12-4 and TRBJ2-1; a weak D match, TRBD1 (5 bases). V dropped 5 bases and J dropped 5 bases, with 10 bases sitting between them. The CDR3 spans 13 residues.

This chain joins TRBV5-6 and TRBJ1-2; no reliable D call. Per germline, CDR1 SGHDT and CDR2 YYEEEE. The CDR3 is 11 residues long. V lost 4 bases and J lost 6, with 7 bases in between. CDR3 in DNA: TGTGCCAGCAGCCACCGGCATGGCTACACCTTC. Protein sequence: CASSHRHGYTF. Full variable domain (outside the CDR3, taken from reference TRBV5-6 and TRBJ1-2): DAGVTQSPTHLIKTRGQQVTLRCSPKSGHDTVSWYQQALGQGPQFIFQYYEEEERQRGNFPDRFSGHQFPNYSSELNVNALLLGDSALYLCASSHRHGYTFGSGTRLTVV.

This clonotype was detected only a few times. The rearrangement joins TRBV6-4 to TRBJ2-3; D might be TRBD1 or TRBD2, each matching 5 bases. Per the germline V gene, CDR1 is MRHNA and CDR2 is SNTAGT. Trimming pared 5 bases from V and 1 base from J, leaving 7 bases between. This CDR3 contains 13 residues. The CDR3 sequence is CASSRDGTDTQYF. Written as DNA, the CDR3 is TGTGCCAGCAGTAGGGACGGCACAGATACGCAGTATTTT.

The chain is built from TRBV24-1 and TRBJ2-7, with 7 bases identical to TRBD1. Germline V CDR1 and CDR2: KGHDR, SFDVKD. This CDR3 region has 15 residues. Germline trimming cut 3 bases from V and 2 bases from J; bases unmatched to any gene: 6. The CDR3 DNA reads TGTGCCACCAGTGATCCCAGGGGGAATCCCTACGAGCAGTACTTC. It encodes CATSDPRGNPYEQYF.

The chain is built from TRBV18 and TRBJ1-5, with D uncertain. From germline, CDR1 is KGHSH and CDR2 LQKENI. The V end was cut by 4 bases, the J end by 7 bases, with 11 bases between. This CDR3 has 13 amino acids. This CDR3 is CASSRRERQPQHF. CDR3 DNA sequence: TGTGCCAGCTCACGACGAGAGCGGCAGCCCCAGCATTTT.

The rearrangement joins TRBV7-8 to TRBJ2-2, with D perhaps TRBD2 (5 bases). Germline V gene sequence: CDR1 SGHVS, CDR2 FQNEAQ. The CDR3 totals 14 residues. V was shortened by 1 base and J by 6 bases, with 9 bases between the two germline ends. The CDR3 DNA follows: TGTGCCAGCAGCTTAGACGGGGATCCCGGGGAGCTGTTTTTT. It yields the protein CASSLDGDPGELFF. The whole variable domain, remainder taken from reference TRBV7-8 and TRBJ2-2, is GAGVSQSPRYKVAKRGQDVALRCDPISGHVSLFWYQQALGQGPEFLTYFQNEAQLDKSGLPSDRFFAERPEGSVSTLKIQRTQQEDSAVYLCASSLDGDPGELFFGEGSRLTVL.

A few counts support this clonotype. The chain carries TRBV6-6 and TRBJ1-1; no reliable D call. Between the trimmed V and J ends, which lost 6 bases and 3 bases, there was a span of 11 bases. Germline lookup yields CDR1 MNHNY and CDR2 SVGAGI (reference sequence). CDR3 length: 13 residues. CDR3 sequence: CASSSDVYTEAFF. The CDR3 coding sequence is TGTGCCAGCAGCTCGGACGTTTACACTGAAGCTTTCTTT.

The chain is built from TRBV25-1 and TRBJ2-7; D remains ambiguous. Germline values: CDR1 MGHDK, CDR2 SYGVNS. The ends were cut back, 2 bases at V and 0 bases at J, with 8 bases in the middle. This CDR3 is built from 14 residues. DNA of the CDR3: TGTGCCAGCAGTGAAAATGGGCCCTCCTACGAGCAGTACTTC. The encoded protein is CASSENGPSYEQYF.

The gene calls are TRBV6-1 and TRBJ1-2; D is ambiguous. The CDR3 totals 14 residues. Trimming took 5 bases from V and 6 from J, leaving 16 bases between them. Germline V gene sequence: CDR1 MNHNS, CDR2 SASEGT. CDR3 coding DNA: TGTGCCAGCAGTCGAATCGGGCTGCAGGATGGCTACACCTTC. Its translation: CASSRIGLQDGYTF.

The V gene is TRBV5-1, the J gene TRBJ2-1, with TRBD2 matching 8 bases. The V and J ends lost 4 bases and 4 bases, in that order; junction bases with no gene match: 10. CDR3 size: 16 residues. From germline, CDR1 is SGHRS and CDR2 YFSETQ. CDR3 DNA: TGCGCCAGCAGCCCTGGCAGCGGGAGTGCGTACAATGAGCAGTTCTTC. The encoded protein is CASSPGSGSAYNEQFF.

The chain recombines TRBV27 with TRBJ2-4; 7 nucleotides agree with TRBD1. The CDR3 consists of 17 residues. Trimming cost V 3 bases and J 0 bases; bases outside gene matches: 8. Germline values: CDR1 MNHEY, CDR2 SMNVEV (reference sequence). The CDR3 DNA follows: TGTGCCAGCAGTTTGAACCCGGGACAGAAAGCCAAAAACATTCAGTACTTC. It encodes CASSLNPGQKAKNIQYF.

This sequence joins TRBV4-2 and TRBJ1-1; 8 positions match TRBD1. The germline V gene encodes CDR1 LGHNA and CDR2 YNFKEQ. The CDR3 length is 14 residues. V was clipped by 0 bases and J by 8 bases; unmatched bases: 5. CDR3 bases: TGTGCCAGCAGCCAAGATACAGGGGGGAGGGAAGCTTTCTTT. The encoded protein is CASSQDTGGREAFF.

V usage is TRBV29-1 and J usage is TRBJ2-7; possibly TRBD2 for D (6 bases). V lost 4 bases, J lost 8 bases, and 18 bases lay in between. Germline lookup yields CDR1 SQVTM and CDR2 ANQGSEA. CDR3 length: 13 residues. The CDR3 nucleotides read TGCAGCGTTGTTGTTGCGGGGCGCGCCCAGCAGTACTTC. This gives the protein CSVVVAGRAQQYF.

This clonotype was seen more than once but under ten times. The chain joins TRBV29-1 to TRBJ1-3, with 9 bases fitting TRBD1. Germline-derived CDR1 and CDR2 are SQVTM and ANQGSEA. Unmatched junction bases numbered 11, after V lost 6 bases and J lost 5 bases. CDR3 length: 15 amino acids. The CDR3 nucleotides read TGCAGCGTCGAGGGACAGGGTGGAAGAAGAAACACCATATATTTT. Amino acids: CSVEGQGGRRNTIYF.

This clonotype came up a few times. The gene calls are TRBV20-1 and TRBJ2-3; D remains ambiguous. The CDR3 runs to 11 residues. Looked up from germline, CDR1 is DFQATT and CDR2 is SNEGSKA (reference sequence). Trimming took off 5 bases at V and 6 bases at J, with 9 bases between the two ends. CDR3 loop: CSAPLGDTQYF. CDR3 nucleotide sequence: TGCAGTGCTCCCCTAGGGGATACGCAGTATTTT.

This chain joins TRBV6-1 and TRBJ2-7; tentative D call: TRBD1 (5 bases). Trimming took off 1 base at V and 3 bases at J, with 25 bases between the two ends. CDR3 size: 19 residues. CDR1 is MNHNS and CDR2 is SASEGT in the germline V gene. The DNA for the CDR3 is TGTGCCAGCAGTGAAGACAGGTTAGGTCCTCCATGGGGCTACTACGAGCAGTACTTC. Its protein product is CASSEDRLGPPWGYYEQYF.